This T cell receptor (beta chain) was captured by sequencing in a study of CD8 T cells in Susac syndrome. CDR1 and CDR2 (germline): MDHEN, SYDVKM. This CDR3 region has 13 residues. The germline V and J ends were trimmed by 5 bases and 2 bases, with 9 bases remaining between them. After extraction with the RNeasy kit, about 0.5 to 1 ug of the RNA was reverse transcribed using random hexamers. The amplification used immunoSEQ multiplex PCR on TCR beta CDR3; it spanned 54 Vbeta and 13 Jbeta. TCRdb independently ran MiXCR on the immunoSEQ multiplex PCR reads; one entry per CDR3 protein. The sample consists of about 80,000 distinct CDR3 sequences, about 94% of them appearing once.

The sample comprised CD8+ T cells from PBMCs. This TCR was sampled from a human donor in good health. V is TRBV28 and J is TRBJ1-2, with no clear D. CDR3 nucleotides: TGTGCCAGCAGTCCAACGGTGAACTATGGCTACACCTTC. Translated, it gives CASSPTVNYGYTF.